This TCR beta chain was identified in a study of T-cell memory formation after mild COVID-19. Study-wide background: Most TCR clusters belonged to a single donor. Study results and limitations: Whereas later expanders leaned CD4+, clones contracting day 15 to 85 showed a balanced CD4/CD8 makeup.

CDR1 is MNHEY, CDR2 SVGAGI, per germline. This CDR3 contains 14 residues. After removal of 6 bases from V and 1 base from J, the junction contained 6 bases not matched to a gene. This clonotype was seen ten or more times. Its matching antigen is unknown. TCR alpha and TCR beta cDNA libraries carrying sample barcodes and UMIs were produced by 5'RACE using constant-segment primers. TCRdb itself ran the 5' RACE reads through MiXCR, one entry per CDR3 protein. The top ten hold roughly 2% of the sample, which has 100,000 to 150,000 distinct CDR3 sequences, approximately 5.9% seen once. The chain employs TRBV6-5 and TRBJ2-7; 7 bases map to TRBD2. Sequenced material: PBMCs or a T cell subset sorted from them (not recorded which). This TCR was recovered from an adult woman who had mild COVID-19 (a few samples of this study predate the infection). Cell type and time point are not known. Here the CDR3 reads CASRGRARSYEQYF. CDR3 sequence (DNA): TGTGCCAGCAGGGGGAGGGCCAGGTCCTACGAGCAGTACTTC.